What follows describes a single T cell receptor (beta chain). Assay: immunoSEQ multiplex PCR; the TCRdb copy retains only in-frame clones and omits some. The data show about 310,000 clones, about nine tenths seen once. The CDR3 totals 13 residues. Germline CDR1 SGHTA, CDR2 FQGTGA. The ends lost 5 bases at V and 7 bases at J; junction bases unmatched: 7. The data derive from a study of blood T cell repertoires in COVID-19. V gene TRBV7-3 combines with J gene TRBJ2-5; 7 nucleotides line up with TRBD2. The TCR comes from a middle-aged woman who had recovered from COVID-19. Sequenced material: PBMCs or T cells enriched from blood (not recorded which). CDR3 DNA sequence: TGTGCCAGCAGCCTTACGCCGGGGGGGACCCAGTACTTC. This translates into CASSLTPGGTQYF.